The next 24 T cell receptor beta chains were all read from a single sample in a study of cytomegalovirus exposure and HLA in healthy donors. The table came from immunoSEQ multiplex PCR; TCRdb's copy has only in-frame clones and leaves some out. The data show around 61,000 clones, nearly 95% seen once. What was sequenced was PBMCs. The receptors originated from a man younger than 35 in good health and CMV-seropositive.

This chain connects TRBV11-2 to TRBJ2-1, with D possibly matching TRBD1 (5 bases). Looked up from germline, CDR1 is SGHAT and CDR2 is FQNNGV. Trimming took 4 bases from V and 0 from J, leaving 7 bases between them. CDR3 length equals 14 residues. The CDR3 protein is CASSSQGSYNEQFF. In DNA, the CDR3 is TGTGCCAGCAGCTCCCAGGGCTCCTACAATGAGCAGTTCTTC.

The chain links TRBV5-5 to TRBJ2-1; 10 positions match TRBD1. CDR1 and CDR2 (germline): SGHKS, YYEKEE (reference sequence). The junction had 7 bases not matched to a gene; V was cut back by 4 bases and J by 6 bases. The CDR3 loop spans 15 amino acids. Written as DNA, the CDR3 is TGTGCCAGCAGCCCTGGACAGGGGGTCCCCAATGAGCAGTTCTTC. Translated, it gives CASSPGQGVPNEQFF.

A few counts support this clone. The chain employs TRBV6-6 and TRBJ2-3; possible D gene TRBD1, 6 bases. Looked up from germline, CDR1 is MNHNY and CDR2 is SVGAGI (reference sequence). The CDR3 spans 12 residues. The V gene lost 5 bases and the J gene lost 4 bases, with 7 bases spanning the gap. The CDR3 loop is CASSKGADTQYF. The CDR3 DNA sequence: TGTGCCAGCAGTAAGGGGGCAGATACGCAGTATTTT.

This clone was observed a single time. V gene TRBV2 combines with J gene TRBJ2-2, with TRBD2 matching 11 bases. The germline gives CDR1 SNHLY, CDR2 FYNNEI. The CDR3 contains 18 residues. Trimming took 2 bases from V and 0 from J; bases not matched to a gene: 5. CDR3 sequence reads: CASSEPLAGESNTGELFF. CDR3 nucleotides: TGTGCCAGCAGTGAACCACTAGCGGGGGAATCGAACACCGGGGAGCTGTTTTTT.

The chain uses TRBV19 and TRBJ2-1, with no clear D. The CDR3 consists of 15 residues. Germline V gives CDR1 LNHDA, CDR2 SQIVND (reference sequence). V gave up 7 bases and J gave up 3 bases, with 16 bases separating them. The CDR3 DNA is TGTGCCAGTACGCCGATCGGCGGAGACTACAATGAGCAGTTCTTC. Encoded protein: CASTPIGGDYNEQFF.

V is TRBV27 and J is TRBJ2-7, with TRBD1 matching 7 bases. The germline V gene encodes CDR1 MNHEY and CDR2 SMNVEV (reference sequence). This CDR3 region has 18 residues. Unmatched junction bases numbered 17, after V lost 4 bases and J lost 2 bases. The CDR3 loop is CASSSGWGQPHPTYEQYF. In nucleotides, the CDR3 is TGTGCCAGCAGTTCCGGCTGGGGACAGCCACACCCCACCTACGAGCAGTACTTC.

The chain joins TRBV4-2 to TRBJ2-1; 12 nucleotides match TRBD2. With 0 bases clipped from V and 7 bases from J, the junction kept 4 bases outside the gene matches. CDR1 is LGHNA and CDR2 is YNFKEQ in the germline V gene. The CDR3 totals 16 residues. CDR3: CASSQDPTSGRNEQFF. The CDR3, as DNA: TGTGCCAGCAGCCAAGATCCAACTAGCGGGAGGAATGAGCAGTTCTTC.

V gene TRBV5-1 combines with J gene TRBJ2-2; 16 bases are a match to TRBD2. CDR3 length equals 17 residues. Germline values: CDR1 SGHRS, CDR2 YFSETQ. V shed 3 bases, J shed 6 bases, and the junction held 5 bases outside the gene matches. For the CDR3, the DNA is TGCGCCAGCAGCTCGGGACTAGCGGGAGGGCTTCCCGGGGAGCTGTTTTTT. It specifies CASSSGLAGGLPGELFF.

The CDR3 is CASSTWGSVNEQFF. Here the CDR3 DNA reads TGTGCCAGCAGCACCTGGGGTAGCGTCAATGAGCAGTTCTTC. The chain carries TRBV5-4 and TRBJ2-1; TRBD2 might be the D (5 bases). The length of the CDR3 is 14 residues. V gave up 4 bases and J gave up 6 bases, with 14 bases separating them. The germline V gene has CDR1 SGHNT and CDR2 YYREEE (reference sequence).

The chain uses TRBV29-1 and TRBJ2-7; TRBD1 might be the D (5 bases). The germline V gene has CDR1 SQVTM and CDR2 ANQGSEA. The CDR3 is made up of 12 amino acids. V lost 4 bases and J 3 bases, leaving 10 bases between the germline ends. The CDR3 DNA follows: TGCAGCGTTGGGGCAGGGTACTACGAGCAGTACTTC. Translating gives CSVGAGYYEQYF.

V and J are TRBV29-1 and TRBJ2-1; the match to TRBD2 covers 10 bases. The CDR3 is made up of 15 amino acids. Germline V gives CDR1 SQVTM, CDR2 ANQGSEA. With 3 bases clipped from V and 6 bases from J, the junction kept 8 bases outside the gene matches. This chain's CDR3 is CSVERVASGSNEQFF. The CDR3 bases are TGCAGCGTTGAGCGTGTTGCTAGCGGGAGCAATGAGCAGTTCTTC.

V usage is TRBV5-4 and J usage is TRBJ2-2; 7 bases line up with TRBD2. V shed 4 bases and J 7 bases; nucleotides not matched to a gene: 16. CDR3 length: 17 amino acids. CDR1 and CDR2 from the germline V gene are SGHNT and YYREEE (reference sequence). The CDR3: CASSPLAGRALGGELFF. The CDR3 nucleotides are TGTGCCAGCAGCCCACTTGCGGGGAGGGCCCTCGGCGGGGAGCTGTTTTTT.

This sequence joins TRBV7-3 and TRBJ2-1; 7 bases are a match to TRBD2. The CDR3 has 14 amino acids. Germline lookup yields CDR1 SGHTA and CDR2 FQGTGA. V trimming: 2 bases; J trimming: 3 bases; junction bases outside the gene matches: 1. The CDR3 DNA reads TGTGCCAGCAGCTTAGCGGGAGACTACAATGAGCAGTTCTTC. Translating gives CASSLAGDYNEQFF.

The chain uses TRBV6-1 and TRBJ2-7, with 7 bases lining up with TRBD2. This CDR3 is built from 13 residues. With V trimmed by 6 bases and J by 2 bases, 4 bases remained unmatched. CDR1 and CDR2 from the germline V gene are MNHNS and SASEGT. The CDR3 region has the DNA TGTGCCAGCAGGGAGCGGGAAGCCTACGAGCAGTACTTC. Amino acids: CASREREAYEQYF.

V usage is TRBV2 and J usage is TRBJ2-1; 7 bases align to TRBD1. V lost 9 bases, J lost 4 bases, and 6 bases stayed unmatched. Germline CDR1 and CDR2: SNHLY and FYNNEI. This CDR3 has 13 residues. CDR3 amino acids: CARTTQGYNEQFF. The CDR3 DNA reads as TGTGCCAGAACCACACAGGGGTACAATGAGCAGTTCTTC.

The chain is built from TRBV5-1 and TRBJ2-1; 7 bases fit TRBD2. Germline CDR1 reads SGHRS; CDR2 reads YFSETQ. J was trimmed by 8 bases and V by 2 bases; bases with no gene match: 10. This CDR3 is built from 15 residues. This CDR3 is CASSLLAGFDHEQFF. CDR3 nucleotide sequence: TGCGCCAGCAGCTTATTAGCGGGTTTCGATCATGAGCAGTTCTTC.

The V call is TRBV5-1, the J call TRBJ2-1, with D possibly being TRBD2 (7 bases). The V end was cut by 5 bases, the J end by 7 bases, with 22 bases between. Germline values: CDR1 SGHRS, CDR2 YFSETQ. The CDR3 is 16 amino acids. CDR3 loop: CASSGGAQAGQNEQFF. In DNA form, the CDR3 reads TGCGCCAGCAGTGGGGGGGCCCAAGCGGGACAAAATGAGCAGTTCTTC. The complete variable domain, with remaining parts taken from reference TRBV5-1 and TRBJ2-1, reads KAGVTQTPRYLIKTRGQQVTLSCSPISGHRSVSWYQQTPGQGLQFLFEYFSETQRNKGNFPGRFSGRQFSNSRSEMNVSTLELGDSALYLCASSGGAQAGQNEQFFGPGTRLTVL.

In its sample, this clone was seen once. The CDR3, as DNA: TGTGCCAGCAGTTTGGCGCGGGGCCGCTACGAGCAGTACTTC. Translating it yields CASSLARGRYEQYF. The chain joins TRBV28 to TRBJ2-7; D is possibly TRBD2 (6 bases). The CDR3 is 14 amino acids. With 3 bases removed from V and 3 bases from J, the gap between germline ends came to 12 bases. The germline gives CDR1 MDHEN, CDR2 SYDVKM.

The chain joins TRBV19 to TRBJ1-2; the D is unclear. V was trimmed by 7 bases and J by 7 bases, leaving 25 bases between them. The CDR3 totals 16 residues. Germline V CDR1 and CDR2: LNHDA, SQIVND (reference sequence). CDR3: CASTPRGEGAQRGYTF. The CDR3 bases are TGTGCCAGTACTCCCCGGGGTGAGGGTGCCCAACGTGGCTACACCTTC. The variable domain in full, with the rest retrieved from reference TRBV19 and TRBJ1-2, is DGGITQSPKYLFRKEGQNVTLSCEQNLNHDAMYWYRQDPGQGLRLIYYSQIVNDFQKGDIAEGYSVSREKKESFPLTVTSAQKNPTAFYLCASTPRGEGAQRGYTFGSGTRLTVV.

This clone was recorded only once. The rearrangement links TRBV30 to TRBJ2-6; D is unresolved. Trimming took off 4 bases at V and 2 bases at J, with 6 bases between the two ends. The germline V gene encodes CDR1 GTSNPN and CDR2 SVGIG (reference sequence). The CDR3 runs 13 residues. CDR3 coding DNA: TGTGCCTGGACGGTCCCTGGGGCCAACGTCCTGACTTTC. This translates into CAWTVPGANVLTF.

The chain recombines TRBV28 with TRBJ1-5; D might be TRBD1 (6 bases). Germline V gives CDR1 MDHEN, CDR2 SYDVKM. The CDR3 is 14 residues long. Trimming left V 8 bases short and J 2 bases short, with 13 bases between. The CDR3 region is CASLRQDGNQPQHF. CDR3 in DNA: TGTGCCAGCCTCCGACAGGATGGCAATCAGCCCCAGCATTTT.

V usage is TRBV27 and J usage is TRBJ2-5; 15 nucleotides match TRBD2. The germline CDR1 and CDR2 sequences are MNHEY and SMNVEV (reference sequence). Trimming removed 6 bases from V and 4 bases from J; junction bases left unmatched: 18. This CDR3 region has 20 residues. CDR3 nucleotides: TGTGCCAGCAGCCACCGACCTCCGGGGACTAGCGGGAGGAGGAGAGAGACCCAGTACTTC. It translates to CASSHRPPGTSGRRRETQYF.

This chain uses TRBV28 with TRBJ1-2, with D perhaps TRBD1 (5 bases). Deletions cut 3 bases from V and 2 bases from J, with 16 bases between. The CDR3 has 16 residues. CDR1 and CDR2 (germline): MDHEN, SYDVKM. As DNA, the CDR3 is TGTGCCAGCAGTTTCGGTACGATTAAGGGGAACTATGGCTACACCTTC. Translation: CASSFGTIKGNYGYTF.

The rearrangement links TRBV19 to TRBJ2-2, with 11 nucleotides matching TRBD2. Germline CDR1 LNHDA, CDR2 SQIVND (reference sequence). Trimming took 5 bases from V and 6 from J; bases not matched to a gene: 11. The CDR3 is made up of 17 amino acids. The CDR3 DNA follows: TGTGCCAGTAGTTCTTTTAGTACTAGCGGGAGACCCGGGGAGCTGTTTTTT. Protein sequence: CASSSFSTSGRPGELFF.